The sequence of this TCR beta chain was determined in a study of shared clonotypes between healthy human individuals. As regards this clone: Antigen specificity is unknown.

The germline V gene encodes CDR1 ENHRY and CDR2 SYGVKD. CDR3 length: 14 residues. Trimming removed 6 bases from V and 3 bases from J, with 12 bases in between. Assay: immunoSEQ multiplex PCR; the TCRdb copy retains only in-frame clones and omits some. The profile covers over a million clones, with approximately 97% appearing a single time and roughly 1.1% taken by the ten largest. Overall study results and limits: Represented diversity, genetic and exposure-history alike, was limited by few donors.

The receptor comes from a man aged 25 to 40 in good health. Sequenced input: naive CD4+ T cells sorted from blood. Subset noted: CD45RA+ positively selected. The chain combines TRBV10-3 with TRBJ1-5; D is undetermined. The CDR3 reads CAISAGEINQPQHF. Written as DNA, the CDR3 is TGTGCCATCAGCGCGGGAGAAATCAATCAGCCCCAGCATTTT.